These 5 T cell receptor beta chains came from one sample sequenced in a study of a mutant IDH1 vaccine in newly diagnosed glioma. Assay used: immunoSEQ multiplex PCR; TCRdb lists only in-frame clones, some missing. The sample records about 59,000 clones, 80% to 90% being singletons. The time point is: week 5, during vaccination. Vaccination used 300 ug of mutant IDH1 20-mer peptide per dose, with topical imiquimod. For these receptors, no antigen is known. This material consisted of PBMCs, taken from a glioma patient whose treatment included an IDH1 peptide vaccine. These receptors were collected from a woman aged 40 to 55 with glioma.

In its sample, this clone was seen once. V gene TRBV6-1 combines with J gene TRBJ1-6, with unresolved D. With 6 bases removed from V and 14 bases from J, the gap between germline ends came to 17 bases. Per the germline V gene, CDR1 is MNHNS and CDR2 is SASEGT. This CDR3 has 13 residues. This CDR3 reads CASSSPLVRTLHF. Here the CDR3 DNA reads TGTGCCAGCAGCTCCCCCCTCGTAAGGACCCTCCACTTT.

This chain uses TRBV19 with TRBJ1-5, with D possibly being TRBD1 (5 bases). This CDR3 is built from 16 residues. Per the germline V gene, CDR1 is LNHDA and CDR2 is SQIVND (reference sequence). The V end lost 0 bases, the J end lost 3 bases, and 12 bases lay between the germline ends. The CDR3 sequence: CASSIERDVLNQPQHF. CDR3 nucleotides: TGTGCCAGTAGTATAGAGCGGGACGTCCTCAATCAGCCCCAGCATTTT.

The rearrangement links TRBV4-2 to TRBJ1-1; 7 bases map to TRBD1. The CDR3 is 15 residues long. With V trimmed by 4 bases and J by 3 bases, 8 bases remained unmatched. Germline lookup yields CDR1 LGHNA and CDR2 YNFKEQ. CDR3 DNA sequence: TGTGCCAGCAGCCCCCAAACAGGGGAGTACACTGAAGCTTTCTTT. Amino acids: CASSPQTGEYTEAFF.

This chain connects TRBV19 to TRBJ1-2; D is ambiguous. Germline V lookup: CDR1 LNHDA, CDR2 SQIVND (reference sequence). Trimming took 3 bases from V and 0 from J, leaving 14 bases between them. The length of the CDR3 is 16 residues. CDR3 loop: CASSIGQESTNYGYTF. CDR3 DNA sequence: TGTGCCAGTAGTATTGGTCAGGAAAGCACTAACTATGGCTACACCTTC.

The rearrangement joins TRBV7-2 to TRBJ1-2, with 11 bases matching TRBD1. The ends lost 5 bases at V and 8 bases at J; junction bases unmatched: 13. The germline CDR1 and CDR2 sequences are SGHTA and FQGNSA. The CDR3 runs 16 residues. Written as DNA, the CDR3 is TGTGCCAGCAGCCCCGCCGGGACAGGGGGGAGGCTAGGCTACACCTTC. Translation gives CASSPAGTGGRLGYTF.